The next 10 T cell receptor beta chains were all read from a single sample in a study of blood T cell repertoires in COVID-19 (dated by TCRdb to 2020 to 2021). The library was prepared using the immunoSEQ multiplex PCR assay. TCRdb limited this immuneACCESS table to in-frame rearrangements with V and J called. A share of clones is missing; checked studies link under half to unresolved V genes, and the rest is unexplained. This sample has roughly 160,000 clones in its table, and more than 75% of those were observed once. The ten largest account for around 6.5% of the sample. Material for sequencing was PBMCs or T cells enriched from blood (not recorded which). The receptors were gathered from a woman aged 45-59 years who had recovered from COVID-19.

This clone turned up a few times. The CDR3 DNA is TGTGCCAGCAGCCAGGGGTCGGGCACCGGGGAGCTGTTTTTT. Protein product: CASSQGSGTGELFF. The V gene is TRBV25-1, the J gene TRBJ2-2; D might be TRBD1 (6 bases). V was shortened by 6 bases and J by 4 bases, with 12 bases between the two germline ends. The germline CDR1 and CDR2 sequences are MGHDK and SYGVNS. The CDR3 sequence is 14 residues long.

This chain uses TRBV4-3 with TRBJ1-1; 7 bases map to TRBD1. Per the germline V gene, CDR1 is LGHNA and CDR2 is YSLEER. Losses at the gene ends were 4 bases for V and 0 bases for J; bases not matched to a gene: 8. CDR3 length: 16 residues. The CDR3 loop reads CASSPEGQQMNTEAFF. The CDR3 DNA reads as TGCGCCAGCAGCCCGGAGGGACAGCAGATGAACACTGAAGCTTTCTTT.

The chain's CDR3 is CASSQYRGPYGYTF. The CDR3 nucleotides are TGCGCCAGCAGCCAATACAGGGGACCCTATGGCTACACCTTC. V is TRBV4-3 and J is TRBJ1-2; 7 nucleotides align to TRBD1. CDR3 length: 14 residues. Germline loops: CDR1 LGHNA, CDR2 YSLEER. J lost 4 bases, V lost 2 bases, and 4 bases had no gene match.

This CDR3 reads CASSFFRDNEQFF. For the CDR3, the DNA is TGTGCCAGCAGTTTCTTCAGGGATAATGAGCAGTTCTTC. This chain connects TRBV27 to TRBJ2-1; D may be TRBD1 (5 bases). The CDR3 length is 13 residues. With 3 bases removed from V and 7 bases from J, the gap between germline ends came to 10 bases. Germline CDR1 is MNHEY and CDR2 is SMNVEV (reference sequence).

V gene TRBV2 combines with J gene TRBJ1-5; no clear D. Per germline, CDR1 SNHLY and CDR2 FYNNEI. The CDR3 runs 12 residues. Trimming left V 1 base short and J 5 bases short, with 3 bases between. The CDR3: CASSEEHQPQHF. CDR3 nucleotides: TGTGCCAGCAGTGAAGAGCATCAGCCCCAGCATTTT.

The V and J genes are TRBV27 and TRBJ1-1; D is unclear. V was pared by 5 bases and J by 8 bases, with 21 bases between. This CDR3 is 15 amino acids long. The V gene's germline CDR1 is MNHEY and CDR2 SMNVEV (reference sequence). CDR3 in amino acids: CASSPRPNPTREAFF. In DNA form, the CDR3 reads TGTGCCAGCAGTCCCCGACCGAATCCAACGCGGGAAGCTTTCTTT.

This sequence joins TRBV11-2 and TRBJ2-3; 9 nucleotides match TRBD2. V was clipped by 5 bases and J by 4 bases; unmatched bases: 10. This CDR3 spans 16 amino acids. Per germline, CDR1 SGHAT and CDR2 FQNNGV. Written as DNA, the CDR3 is TGTGCCAGCAGCCCGAAAAATAGCGGGAGTGCAGATACGCAGTATTTT. Translating gives CASSPKNSGSADTQYF.

This clone was detected only a few times. This CDR3 reads CSAPTSGRWETQYF. CDR3 DNA sequence: TGCAGCGCCCCGACTAGCGGGAGGTGGGAGACCCAGTACTTC. V gene TRBV29-1 combines with J gene TRBJ2-5; 13 bases are shared with TRBD2. The CDR3 consists of 14 residues. Trimming removed 7 bases from V and 5 bases from J; junction bases left unmatched: 7. Germline assignment: CDR1 SQVTM and CDR2 ANQGSEA.

This CDR3 reads CASSPQAYTEAFF. The CDR3 region has the DNA TGTGCCAGCAGTCCACAGGCGTACACTGAAGCTTTCTTT. The chain employs TRBV28 and TRBJ1-1; tentatively, D is TRBD1 (5 bases). In germline, CDR1 is MDHEN, CDR2 SYDVKM. V lost 5 bases and J 3 bases, leaving 10 bases between the germline ends. CDR3 length: 13 residues.

Only one count was recorded for this clone. This rearrangement joins TRBV10-3 to TRBJ2-1; 12 nucleotides align to TRBD2. Per the germline V gene, CDR1 is ENHRY and CDR2 is SYGVKD. J gave up 0 bases and V 3 bases, and 18 bases lay outside the gene matches. The CDR3 loop spans 22 amino acids. The CDR3 here is CAISDPLIALAGGESSYNEQFF. The CDR3 DNA is TGTGCCATCAGTGACCCCTTAATTGCACTAGCGGGAGGCGAGAGCTCCTACAATGAGCAGTTCTTC.